Below are 8 T cell receptor beta chains sequenced from a single sample in a study of T cell responses to AZD1222 COVID-19 vaccine. Profiling relied on immunoSEQ multiplex PCR, and the TCRdb table lists in-frame clones only, not all of them. The repertoire consists of roughly 110,000 clones, with roughly 87% occurring once and the leading ten covering around 7.6%. Sequencing used peripheral blood, obtained 28 days after the second AZD1222 dose. The receptors shown here come from an adult who received the AZD1222 COVID-19 vaccine.

This sequence joins TRBV7-8 and TRBJ2-7; D not resolved. This CDR3 has 14 residues. CDR1 and CDR2 (germline): SGHVS, FQNEAQ. Trimming took 6 bases from V and 3 from J, leaving 15 bases between them. The CDR3 loop is CASSPPPSGYEQYF. The CDR3 nucleotides read TGTGCCAGCAGTCCTCCTCCCTCGGGCTACGAGCAGTACTTC.

The rearrangement uses TRBV19 and TRBJ2-7; 7 bases are a match to TRBD2. Losses at the gene ends were 5 bases for V and 4 bases for J; bases not matched to a gene: 11. The length of the CDR3 is 15 residues. Germline CDR1 reads LNHDA; CDR2 reads SQIVND (reference sequence). CDR3 in amino acids: CASSPKAGRMYEQYF. CDR3 nucleotide sequence: TGTGCCAGTAGTCCCAAAGCGGGGAGGATGTACGAGCAGTACTTC. Using reference TRBV19 and TRBJ2-7 for the parts outside the CDR3, the full variable domain is DGGITQSPKYLFRKEGQNVTLSCEQNLNHDAMYWYRQDPGQGLRLIYYSQIVNDFQKGDIAEGYSVSREKKESFPLTVTSAQKNPTAFYLCASSPKAGRMYEQYFGPGTRLTVT.

The V gene is TRBV29-1, the J gene TRBJ2-7, with 7 bases identical to TRBD1. V gave up 0 bases and J gave up 2 bases; unmatched junction bases: 7. Per the germline V gene, CDR1 is SQVTM and CDR2 is ANQGSEA. The CDR3 covers 15 residues. The CDR3 sequence: CSVEDRDSPTYEQYF. CDR3 nucleotide sequence: TGCAGCGTTGAAGATCGGGACAGCCCTACCTACGAGCAGTACTTC.

This chain uses TRBV7-2 with TRBJ2-2, with D possibly matching TRBD2 (7 bases). This CDR3 contains 14 residues. V was clipped by 10 bases and J by 0 bases, with 12 bases between them. CDR1 and CDR2 from the germline V gene are SGHTA and FQGNSA. The CDR3 sequence: CAISGGSNTGELFF. Here the CDR3 DNA reads TGTGCCATCTCGGGGGGCTCGAACACCGGGGAGCTGTTTTTT.

This sequence joins TRBV5-1 and TRBJ2-2; D gene unclear. Germline CDR1 is SGHRS and CDR2 is YFSETQ. The CDR3 loop spans 13 amino acids. The V end was cut by 1 base, the J end by 4 bases, with 5 bases between. The CDR3 nucleotides are TGCGCCAGCAGCTTGTACGGCACCGGGGAGCTGTTTTTT. Translation gives CASSLYGTGELFF.

The genes are TRBV5-1 and TRBJ1-6; a weak D match, TRBD1 (6 bases). V shed 5 bases and J shed 4 bases, with 16 bases lying between them. Germline-derived CDR1 and CDR2 are SGHRS and YFSETQ. The CDR3 covers 16 residues. DNA of the CDR3: TGCGCCAGCAGATACGAGACAGGCCCTTATAATTCACCCCTCCACTTT. Residues: CASRYETGPYNSPLHF.

The chain recombines TRBV19 with TRBJ2-1, with 12 bases matching TRBD2. V lost 8 bases, J lost 4 bases, and 6 bases stayed unmatched. The CDR3 length is 15 residues. Germline V gene lookup returns CDR1 LNHDA and CDR2 SQIVND (reference sequence). The CDR3 loop is CASSRTSGAYNEQFF. The CDR3 DNA reads as TGTGCCAGTTCACGGACTAGCGGGGCGTACAATGAGCAGTTCTTC.

J is TRBJ1-5 and V is TRBV18; 9 bases are shared with TRBD1. This CDR3 region has 16 residues. Germline V gene data show CDR1 as KGHSH and CDR2 as LQKENI. The trim removed 6 bases at V and 9 bases at J, leaving 15 bases unmatched. CDR3 in DNA: TGTGCCAGCTCGCCTACAGGGGGCGAAGGGGAATCGCCCCAGCATTTT. Protein product: CASSPTGGEGESPQHF.